These 27 T cell receptor beta chains share one sample of origin, sequenced in a study of CD8+ T cells in alopecia areata. As for treatment: oral pan-JAK inhibitor, 5-10 mg twice daily. RNA extraction was followed by reverse transcription into cDNA, which acted as the sequencing template. Only in-frame clones appear in the TCRdb table, and some are missing; sequencing was by immunoSEQ multiplex PCR. The sample yields some 110,000 clones, 58% seen once. The sequencing used CD8+ T cells sorted from blood, collected at week 4, from a patient treated with tofacitinib. The receptors were sampled from a human donor with alopecia areata.

The chain links TRBV4-1 to TRBJ1-1; TRBD1 is a possible D gene (5 bases). V was shortened by 7 bases and J by 3 bases, with 15 bases between the two germline ends. The CDR3 runs to 14 residues. Germline CDR1 and CDR2: MGHRA and YSYEKL. In DNA, the CDR3 is TGCGCCAGCACCTCAGCGGGGGATTACACTGAAGCTTTCTTT. It is translated as CASTSAGDYTEAFF.

The chain has TRBV13 and TRBJ1-1; the match to TRBD1 covers 7 bases. Trimming cost V 5 bases and J 1 base; bases outside gene matches: 1. CDR1 is PRHDT, CDR2 FYEKMQ, per germline (reference sequence). CDR3 length equals 13 residues. The CDR3 is CASSRQGNTEAFF. In DNA, the CDR3 is TGTGCCAGCAGCAGACAGGGGAACACTGAAGCTTTCTTT.

The rearrangement joins TRBV13 to TRBJ2-2; 14 bases agree with TRBD2. Looked up from germline, CDR1 is PRHDT and CDR2 is FYEKMQ (reference sequence). The CDR3 runs 17 residues. Trimming removed 4 bases from V and 0 bases from J; junction bases left unmatched: 1. CDR3 in DNA: TGTGCCAGCAGCTGGGGACTAGCGGGGGCGAACACCGGGGAGCTGTTTTTT. It is translated as CASSWGLAGANTGELFF.

Only a few counts were recorded for this clone. The chain recombines TRBV6-5 with TRBJ2-5; D not certain. CDR3 length equals 13 residues. The V end was cut by 2 bases, the J end by 0 bases, with 4 bases between. Germline V gives CDR1 MNHEY, CDR2 SVGAGI. CDR3 protein: CASSYRDQETQYF. CDR3 DNA sequence: TGTGCCAGCAGTTACCGGGACCAAGAGACCCAGTACTTC.

The table lists this clone with a few counts. The chain has TRBV5-6 and TRBJ2-7; no clear D gene. V was clipped by 2 bases and J by 3 bases, with 15 bases between them. The CDR3 is made up of 15 amino acids. Germline V gene sequence: CDR1 SGHDT, CDR2 YYEEEE. The CDR3 loop reads CASSFQVTLHYEQYF. The DNA of the CDR3 is TGTGCCAGCAGCTTCCAGGTGACTCTACACTACGAGCAGTACTTC.

This clone was observed a few times. This chain connects TRBV7-9 to TRBJ2-3, with D unclear. This CDR3 comprises 10 residues. Trimming took 11 bases from V and 4 from J, leaving 7 bases between them. Germline V CDR1 and CDR2: SEHNR, FQNEAQ (reference sequence). CDR3 coding DNA: TGTGCCGGCGAGGCAGATACGCAGTATTTT. Its protein is CAGEADTQYF.

V and J are TRBV9 and TRBJ1-2, with 7 positions matching TRBD1. Germline V gives CDR1 SGDLS, CDR2 YYNGEE. The V gene end was trimmed by 4 bases and the J gene end by 9 bases; junction bases not matched to a gene: 12. The CDR3 has 14 amino acids. CDR3 region: CASSTATGKWSYTF. CDR3 nucleotides: TGTGCCAGCAGCACCGCGACAGGGAAGTGGAGCTACACCTTC.

This clone was detected a few times. V and J are TRBV7-6 and TRBJ2-5, with D maybe TRBD2 (6 bases). V lost 1 base and J 5 bases, leaving 20 bases between the germline ends. The CDR3 runs to 17 residues. CDR1 and CDR2 from the germline V gene are SGHVS and FNYEAQ. The CDR3 DNA sequence: TGTGCCAGCAGCTTAGTCGTAGCGGACCCTCAGGTGGAGACCCAGTACTTC. This sequence encodes CASSLVVADPQVETQYF.

The J gene is TRBJ2-7, the V gene TRBV29-1; 12 bases are shared with TRBD2. There are 14 residues in the CDR3. V shed 2 bases and J 2 bases; nucleotides not matched to a gene: 1. Germline V gene data show CDR1 as SQVTM and CDR2 as ANQGSEA. The CDR3 spells CSVEPSGGAYEQYF. In DNA form, the CDR3 reads TGCAGCGTTGAACCTAGCGGGGGGGCCTACGAGCAGTACTTC.

V and J are TRBV18 and TRBJ2-6; no clear D gene. V was shortened by 3 bases and J by 4 bases, with 7 bases between the two germline ends. The CDR3 length is 14 residues. Germline V gene sequence: CDR1 KGHSH, CDR2 LQKENI. CDR3 sequence (DNA): TGTGCCAGCTCACCGGGTCCCGGGGCCAACGTCCTGACTTTC. Translation: CASSPGPGANVLTF.

The chain couples TRBV2 to TRBJ2-7; D is unclear. This CDR3 has 12 residues. From germline, CDR1 is SNHLY and CDR2 FYNNEI. The germline V and J ends were trimmed by 8 bases and 6 bases, with 14 bases remaining between them. Here the CDR3 reads CASPRTSGEQYF. In DNA form, the CDR3 reads TGTGCCAGCCCTCGGACCTCCGGCGAGCAGTACTTC.

This clone was observed a single time. The rearrangement uses TRBV30 and TRBJ2-5, with D hard to call. This CDR3 comprises 14 residues. Germline assignment: CDR1 GTSNPN and CDR2 SVGIG (reference sequence). Deletions cut 0 bases from V and 0 bases from J, with 8 bases between. The CDR3, as DNA: TGTGCCTGGAGTGTAGACCATTACCAAGAGACCCAGTACTTC. Translation gives CAWSVDHYQETQYF.

The rearrangement joins TRBV19 to TRBJ2-3, with a weak D call TRBD1 (6 bases). From germline, CDR1 is LNHDA and CDR2 SQIVND (reference sequence). V shed 3 bases and J shed 6 bases, with 10 bases lying between them. This CDR3 has 13 residues. CDR3 protein: CASSMVTGDTQYF. The CDR3 nucleotides are TGTGCCAGTAGTATGGTCACAGGGGATACGCAGTATTTT.

This rearrangement joins TRBV7-9 to TRBJ2-5, with D possibly TRBD2 on 5 matching bases. Germline loops: CDR1 SEHNR, CDR2 FQNEAQ (reference sequence). There are 13 residues in the CDR3. V lost 7 bases to trimming and J lost 3 bases, with 12 bases between them. CDR3 loop: CASTPPGKETQYF. The CDR3 coding sequence is TGTGCCAGCACCCCGCCGGGGAAAGAGACCCAGTACTTC.

The J gene is TRBJ2-1, the V gene TRBV10-2, with 8 bases aligning to TRBD2. The germline V gene encodes CDR1 WSHSY and CDR2 SAAADI. The CDR3 runs 14 residues. Trimming took 3 bases from V and 7 from J; bases not matched to a gene: 5. The CDR3 reads CASSDTGGFNEQFF. The CDR3 region has the DNA TGCGCCAGCAGTGATACGGGGGGGTTTAATGAGCAGTTCTTC.

The chain couples TRBV12-5 to TRBJ2-1; D may correspond to TRBD1 or TRBD2 (6 bases each). This CDR3 is built from 16 residues. CDR1 is LGHNT, CDR2 FRNRAP, per germline. V shed 2 bases and J shed 1 base, with 12 bases lying between them. The CDR3 protein is CASGLSRGGSYNEQFF. The CDR3 region has the DNA TGTGCTAGTGGTTTGTCCCGAGGGGGGTCCTACAATGAGCAGTTCTTC.

This sequence joins TRBV2 and TRBJ2-3; 10 positions agree with TRBD2. The CDR3 runs to 15 residues. V dropped 6 bases and J dropped 5; count of bases not matched to a gene: 8. The germline CDR1 and CDR2 sequences are SNHLY and FYNNEI. The CDR3 here is CASRSTSGAVDTQYF. CDR3 bases: TGTGCCAGCAGGAGCACTAGCGGGGCGGTAGATACGCAGTATTTT.

This rearrangement joins TRBV7-9 to TRBJ2-3; 7 nucleotides align to TRBD1. Germline CDR1 reads SEHNR; CDR2 reads FQNEAQ (reference sequence). V lost 5 bases and J lost 1; bases outside the gene matches: 12. This CDR3 is built from 17 residues. The CDR3 here is CASSQRDGQVRTDTQYF. The CDR3 bases are TGTGCCAGCAGCCAGAGAGACGGACAGGTTCGCACAGATACGCAGTATTTT.

This clone was seen a handful of times. The chain has TRBV29-1 and TRBJ2-2, with D unclear. The CDR3 runs 12 residues. The germline V and J ends were trimmed by 6 bases and 2 bases, with 7 bases remaining between them. Germline CDR1 and CDR2: SQVTM and ANQGSEA. CDR3 sequence (DNA): TGCAGCGTAATTTTCAACACCGGGGAGCTGTTTTTT. This sequence encodes CSVIFNTGELFF.

In this sample, this clone turned up once. This sequence joins TRBV6-5 and TRBJ1-5; perhaps TRBD1 as D (5 bases). Deletions cut 6 bases from V and 7 bases from J, with 13 bases between. The CDR3 is 13 amino acids. CDR1 and CDR2 (germline): MNHEY, SVGAGI. CDR3 in DNA: TGTGCCAGCAGCCTTGGGGGGAGGCAGCCCCAGCATTTT. It codes for CASSLGGRQPQHF.

This clone was picked up a small number of times. J is TRBJ1-4 and V is TRBV4-1; 12 nucleotides line up with TRBD1. The CDR3 runs 18 residues. Germline CDR1 and CDR2: MGHRA and YSYEKL. With V trimmed by 1 base and J by 6 bases, 9 bases remained unmatched. The CDR3 region is CASSQVAGTGGVDEKLFF. The CDR3 DNA follows: TGCGCCAGCAGCCAAGTGGCCGGGACAGGGGGCGTGGATGAAAAACTGTTTTTT.

V and J are TRBV14 and TRBJ2-3; TRBD2 agrees at 9 bases. V was pared by 3 bases and J by 2 bases, with 12 bases of the junction left unmatched. CDR3 length: 18 amino acids. Per germline, CDR1 SGHDN and CDR2 FVKESK. CDR3 coding DNA: TGTGCCAGCAGCCATCTCTTTTGGACTAGCGAGGACACAGATACGCAGTATTTT. As protein: CASSHLFWTSEDTDTQYF.

This clone was seen more than once but under ten times. Other nucleotide sequences from this sample produce the same CDR3. V and J are TRBV30 and TRBJ1-5, with D possibly matching TRBD1 (5 bases). V lost 0 bases to trimming and J lost 7 bases, with 13 bases between them. Germline values: CDR1 GTSNPN, CDR2 SVGIG (reference sequence). The CDR3 is 14 residues long. The CDR3 loop reads CAWSVGQGNQPQHF. The DNA for the CDR3 is TGTGCCTGGAGTGTAGGCCAGGGAAACCAGCCCCAGCATTTT.

The V call is TRBV7-3, the J call TRBJ2-3; D gene uncertain. Germline V gives CDR1 SGHTA, CDR2 FQGTGA. Deletions cut 5 bases from V and 2 bases from J, with 8 bases between. CDR3 size: 13 residues. This chain's CDR3 is CASSPNPTDTQYF. The DNA for the CDR3 is TGTGCCAGCAGCCCCAACCCCACAGATACGCAGTATTTT.

This chain links TRBV20-1 with TRBJ2-5; D is uncertain. The CDR3 contains 11 residues. Germline CDR1 and CDR2: DFQATT and SNEGSKA (reference sequence). V was clipped by 3 bases and J by 5 bases, with 7 bases between them. CDR3 residues: CSASAEETQYF. CDR3 nucleotides: TGCAGTGCTAGTGCAGAGGAGACCCAGTACTTC.

This chain links TRBV7-9 with TRBJ2-7; 8 bases match TRBD1. The CDR3 contains 15 residues. The junction had 6 bases not matched to a gene; V was cut back by 5 bases and J by 0 bases. In germline, CDR1 is SEHNR, CDR2 FQNEAQ (reference sequence). The DNA for the CDR3 is TGTGCCAGCAGCCCAGAGGGACAGGTCTCCTACGAGCAGTACTTC. Amino acid sequence: CASSPEGQVSYEQYF.

The chain is built from TRBV30 and TRBJ2-1; D could derive from TRBD1 or TRBD2 (6 bases each). The ends were cut back, 1 base at V and 10 bases at J, with 11 bases in the middle. The CDR3 runs to 12 residues. Per the germline V gene, CDR1 is GTSNPN and CDR2 is SVGIG (reference sequence). CDR3 protein: CAWSEGGGEQFF. In DNA, the CDR3 is TGTGCCTGGAGTGAAGGGGGAGGAGAGCAGTTCTTC.